One sample yielded the 28 T cell receptor beta chains listed below, sequenced in a study of T-cell memory formation after mild COVID-19. One entry per CDR3 protein, called by TCRdb with MiXCR from the 5' RACE reads. The table has about 270,000 distinct CDR3 sequences, about 17% seen once. Input material: PBMCs or a T cell subset sorted from them (not recorded which). All receptors come from a young man who had mild COVID-19 (a few samples of this study predate the infection). Cell type and time point are not known.

The chain links TRBV6-5 to TRBJ2-5; TRBD2 matches 11 bases. Per germline, CDR1 MNHEY and CDR2 SVGAGI. This CDR3 has 16 residues. The trim removed 6 bases at V and 5 bases at J, leaving 11 bases unmatched. The CDR3 DNA reads TGTGCCAGCAGCCCACTAGCGGGGGACTTCGGGGAGACCCAGTACTTC. This translates into CASSPLAGDFGETQYF.

The chain is built from TRBV11-2 and TRBJ2-3; 10 nucleotides line up with TRBD2. Per the germline V gene, CDR1 is SGHAT and CDR2 is FQNNGV. Trimming took 5 bases from V and 2 from J; bases not matched to a gene: 7. CDR3 size: 16 residues. CDR3 sequence: CASSHAAGGTTDTQYF. The CDR3 DNA sequence: TGTGCCAGCAGCCACGCAGCGGGGGGGACCACAGATACGCAGTATTTT.

The chain joins TRBV4-1 to TRBJ1-5; possible D gene TRBD1, 5 bases. Trimming took 1 base from V and 4 from J, leaving 14 bases between them. CDR3 size: 16 residues. The germline gives CDR1 MGHRA, CDR2 YSYEKL. CDR3 DNA sequence: TGCGCCAGCAGCCAAGTTGTATCGGAGGGGAATCAGCCCCAGCATTTT. As protein: CASSQVVSEGNQPQHF.

This clonotype was recorded a few times. This rearrangement joins TRBV10-2 to TRBJ2-2, with a possible D match to TRBD1 (6 bases). Germline CDR1 and CDR2: WSHSY and SAAADI. Trimming shortened V by 2 bases and J by 5 bases, and 9 bases separated the two germline ends. The CDR3 extends over 14 amino acids. The CDR3 region has the DNA TGCGCCAGCAGTGAGGCAGGGGCGACCGGGGAGCTGTTTTTT. This codes for CASSEAGATGELFF.

V usage is TRBV20-1 and J usage is TRBJ1-6; TRBD1 agrees at 9 bases. CDR1 and CDR2 from the germline V gene are DFQATT and SNEGSKA (reference sequence). With 4 bases clipped from V and 6 bases from J, the junction kept 7 bases outside the gene matches. The CDR3 loop spans 15 amino acids. The CDR3 nucleotides are TGCAGTGCTATAGAAACGGGACAGGGTAATTCACCCCTCCACTTT. This sequence encodes CSAIETGQGNSPLHF.

The chain carries TRBV29-1 and TRBJ2-7; a weak D match, TRBD1 (6 bases). The V and J ends lost 5 bases and 1 base respectively, with 9 bases between them. This CDR3 spans 12 amino acids. Germline-derived CDR1 and CDR2 are SQVTM and ANQGSEA. The CDR3 reads CSVTTGSYEQYV. Written as DNA, the CDR3 is TGCAGCGTTACAACAGGGTCCTACGAGCAGTACGTC.

The V and J genes are TRBV2 and TRBJ1-4, with no clear D. This CDR3 is built from 12 residues. Per germline, CDR1 SNHLY and CDR2 FYNNEI. The V and J ends lost 7 bases and 6 bases respectively, with 9 bases between them. CDR3 sequence reads: CASTDYHEKLFF. DNA for the CDR3: TGTGCCAGCACTGATTATCATGAAAAACTGTTTTTT.

In this sample, this clonotype turned up a few times. V usage is TRBV18 and J usage is TRBJ1-5; D call uncertain. CDR3 size: 14 residues. Trimming took off 6 bases at V and 2 bases at J, with 11 bases between the two ends. Germline values: CDR1 KGHSH, CDR2 LQKENI. CDR3 sequence (DNA): TGTGCCAGCTCCTCTGGGGAAGGCAATCAGCCCCAGCATTTT. Protein sequence: CASSSGEGNQPQHF.

This clonotype was observed a handful of times. The chain combines TRBV12-3 or TRBV12-4 with TRBJ1-5, with D possibly matching TRBD1 (5 bases). There are 13 residues in the CDR3. Trimming took 5 bases from V and 6 from J, leaving 11 bases between them. The CDR3 coding sequence is TGTGCCAGCAGTACCTCGGGGCGTCAGCCCCAGCATTTT. The encoded protein is CASSTSGRQPQHF.

The V call is TRBV14, the J call TRBJ2-1, with a weak D call TRBD2 (5 bases). The germline V gene has CDR1 SGHDN and CDR2 FVKESK. V was shortened by 0 bases and J by 6 bases, with 18 bases between the two germline ends. The CDR3 runs 17 residues. This CDR3 is CASSQDGSGRSVNEQFF. The DNA for the CDR3 is TGTGCCAGCAGCCAAGATGGCTCGGGAAGGTCTGTCAATGAGCAGTTCTTC.

The chain has TRBV7-2 and TRBJ2-7; D is unclear. CDR1 and CDR2 from the germline V gene are SGHTA and FQGNSA. The CDR3 is 16 amino acids. The ends were cut back, 7 bases at V and 5 bases at J, with 24 bases in the middle. The CDR3 DNA reads TGTGCCAGCATCCCCTTAGGCGTTGTAGGGTTCGACGAGCAGTACGTC. Amino acid sequence: CASIPLGVVGFDEQYV.

This clonotype was detected a few times. The chain couples TRBV12-3 or TRBV12-4 to TRBJ1-1; D perhaps matches TRBD1 (6 bases). Trimming took off 7 bases at V and 1 base at J, with 28 bases between the two ends. The CDR3 loop spans 19 amino acids. This chain's CDR3 is CASKLRLAGQRDWNTEAFF. The CDR3 DNA follows: TGTGCCAGCAAGTTACGGCTCGCGGGACAAAGGGATTGGAACACTGAAGCTTTCTTT.

The chain links TRBV7-9 to TRBJ2-2; D may be TRBD2 (5 bases). V was cut by 7 bases and J by 3 bases, with 15 bases left in between. This CDR3 has 15 residues. The germline V gene has CDR1 SEHNR and CDR2 FQNEAQ (reference sequence). CDR3: CASTIGLSDTGELFF. For the CDR3, the DNA is TGTGCCAGCACCATCGGACTGTCGGACACCGGGGAGCTGTTTTTT.

At least ten counts were recorded for this clonotype. The chain has TRBV5-1 and TRBJ2-3, with a possible D match to TRBD2 (6 bases). Trimming cost V 0 bases and J 1 base, with 12 bases left between them. The length of the CDR3 is 16 residues. Germline CDR1 reads SGHRS; CDR2 reads YFSETQ. The CDR3 protein is CASSLATTGGTDTQYF. As DNA, the CDR3 is TGCGCCAGCAGCTTGGCTACGACGGGGGGCACAGATACGCAGTATTTT.

The CDR3 loop reads CASSLRAGTGSTDTQYF. The CDR3 bases are TGTGCCAGCAGCCTCCGGGCCGGGACAGGGAGCACAGATACGCAGTATTTT. The chain carries TRBV5-5 and TRBJ2-3; 9 bases are a match to TRBD1. V lost 4 bases, J lost 0 bases, and 9 bases stayed unmatched. CDR1 is SGHKS, CDR2 YYEKEE, per germline (reference sequence). This CDR3 region has 17 residues.

The genes are TRBV6-1 and TRBJ1-5; 9 positions match TRBD1. The junction had 5 bases not matched to a gene; V was cut back by 6 bases and J by 5 bases. The CDR3 loop spans 14 amino acids. Germline V gene data show CDR1 as MNHNS and CDR2 as SASEGT. DNA of the CDR3: TGTGCCAGCAGACCCGACAGGGGGTATCAGCCCCAGCATTTT. Translated: CASRPDRGYQPQHF.

This clonotype was recorded at least ten times. The chain employs TRBV3-1 and TRBJ1-1, with 11 bases that match TRBD1. The germline CDR1 and CDR2 sequences are LGHDT and YNNKEL (reference sequence). The junction had 4 bases not matched to a gene; V was cut back by 3 bases and J by 4 bases. CDR3 length: 15 amino acids. The CDR3 DNA reads as TGTGCCAGCAGCCACACCGGGACAGGGGGCACTGAAGCTTTCTTT. This translates into CASSHTGTGGTEAFF.

This clonotype was recorded a few times. The chain carries TRBV18 and TRBJ1-4; D perhaps matches TRBD1 (5 bases). There are 14 residues in the CDR3. In germline, CDR1 is KGHSH, CDR2 LQKENI. V lost 6 bases, J lost 5 bases, and 13 bases lay in between. Written as DNA, the CDR3 is TGTGCCAGCTCCCTCGACAGAAAAAATGAAAAACTGTTTTTT. Encoded protein: CASSLDRKNEKLFF. The variable domain in full, completed from reference TRBV18 and TRBJ1-4, reads NAGVMQNPRHLVRRRGQEARLRCSPMKGHSHVYWYRQLPEEGLKFMVYLQKENIIDESGMPKERFSAEFPKEGPSILRIQQVVRGDSAAYFCASSLDRKNEKLFFGSGTQLSVL.

This clonotype showed up just a few times. The chain joins TRBV10-3 to TRBJ2-3, with D maybe TRBD1 (6 bases). Trimming stripped 4 bases from V and 0 bases from J, with 11 bases between. Germline V lookup: CDR1 ENHRY, CDR2 SYGVKD. The CDR3 length is 15 residues. CDR3 DNA: TGTGCCATCAGTGGGGGGCCGAAAAGCACAGATACGCAGTATTTT. Protein sequence: CAISGGPKSTDTQYF.

This chain links TRBV20-1 with TRBJ1-2, with a weak D call TRBD1 (5 bases). Germline CDR1 and CDR2: DFQATT and SNEGSKA (reference sequence). This CDR3 is 11 amino acids long. The CDR3 bases are TGCAGCGTGACAGAAATCTATGGCTACACCTTC. Residues: CSVTEIYGYTF.

This clonotype was found a few times. The chain uses TRBV4-2 and TRBJ2-7, with TRBD2 matching over 10 bases. Germline lookup yields CDR1 LGHNA and CDR2 YNFKEQ. The CDR3 loop spans 16 amino acids. J was trimmed by 4 bases and V by 0 bases; bases with no gene match: 6. The CDR3 region is CASSQETAGGPYEQYF. Written as DNA, the CDR3 is TGTGCCAGCAGCCAAGAAACAGCGGGGGGGCCTTACGAGCAGTACTTC.

This chain connects TRBV12-3 or TRBV12-4 to TRBJ2-7; D may be TRBD2 (9 bases). The length of the CDR3 is 16 residues. Trimming removed 8 bases at V and 0 bases at J, with 20 bases between. CDR3: CASARGPSGASYEQYF. The CDR3 region has the DNA TGTGCCAGCGCCAGGGGGCCTAGCGGGGCCTCCTACGAGCAGTACTTC.

This clonotype was detected only a few times. The J gene is TRBJ2-7, the V gene TRBV2, with TRBD2 identical over 9 bases. This CDR3 spans 14 amino acids. Germline CDR1 is SNHLY and CDR2 is FYNNEI. V was clipped by 7 bases and J by 2 bases; unmatched bases: 6. The CDR3 nucleotides read TGTGCCAGCACAGACCAGCGGGGGGCCTACGAGCAGTACTTC. Amino acids: CASTDQRGAYEQYF.

The gene calls are TRBV15 and TRBJ2-1; 7 nucleotides line up with TRBD2. This CDR3 is built from 15 residues. Germline CDR1 reads LNHNV; CDR2 reads YYDKDF (reference sequence). Trimming removed 3 bases from V and 5 bases from J; junction bases left unmatched: 7. CDR3: CATSSYGGSDNEQFF. The CDR3 nucleotides read TGTGCCACCAGCAGCTACGGGGGGTCGGACAATGAGCAGTTCTTC. Full variable domain (rest looked up from reference TRBV15 and TRBJ2-1): DAMVIQNPRYQVTQFGKPVTLSCSQTLNHNVMYWYQQKSSQAPKLLFHYYDKDFNNEADTPDNFQSRRPNTSFCFLDIRSPGLGDTAMYLCATSSYGGSDNEQFFGPGTRLTVL.

This clonotype came up a few times. The V gene is TRBV4-1, the J gene TRBJ1-1; TRBD1 matches at 11 bases. The length of the CDR3 is 15 residues. V trimming: 0 bases; J trimming: 7 bases; junction bases outside the gene matches: 4. Germline values: CDR1 MGHRA, CDR2 YSYEKL. Here the CDR3 reads CASSQDGTGGFEAFF. CDR3 bases: TGCGCCAGCAGCCAAGATGGGACAGGGGGATTTGAAGCTTTCTTT.

DNA of the CDR3: TGTGCCAGCAGCCTGGTGGTAGCGGGACCCGCAGATACGCAGTATTTT. It codes for CASSLVVAGPADTQYF. This chain links TRBV7-6 with TRBJ2-3; the match to TRBD2 covers 8 bases. The CDR3 is 16 amino acids. Unmatched junction bases numbered 11, after V lost 5 bases and J lost 4 bases. CDR1 and CDR2 (germline): SGHVS, FNYEAQ.

The CDR3 region has the DNA TGTGCCAGCAGTTACTCCGGAAGGGGCACAGATACGCAGTATTTT. It specifies CASSYSGRGTDTQYF. V is TRBV6-5 and J is TRBJ2-3; D ambiguous. Germline V CDR1 and CDR2: MNHEY, SVGAGI. The V end was cut by 0 bases, the J end by 1 base, with 8 bases between. This CDR3 comprises 15 residues.

This clonotype was counted between two and nine times. The genes are TRBV5-1 and TRBJ1-2; perhaps TRBD1 as D (6 bases). Trimming took off 4 bases at V and 12 bases at J, with 31 bases between the two ends. The CDR3 is 17 residues long. Germline CDR1 SGHRS, CDR2 YFSETQ. The CDR3 loop reads CASSPRTVGEIRGPHTF. CDR3 bases: TGCGCCAGCAGCCCCAGGACAGTTGGGGAAATCCGGGGTCCGCACACCTTC.